These 26 T cell receptor beta chains were sequenced from one sample in a study of blood T cell repertoires in COVID-19. Assay used: immunoSEQ multiplex PCR; TCRdb lists only in-frame clones, some missing. The sample has some 150,000 clones; about four fifths are singletons. Material for sequencing was peripheral blood. All receptors derive from a man aged 55 to 69 with acute or convalescent COVID-19.

The chain uses TRBV7-9 and TRBJ2-3; 9 bases line up with TRBD2. Germline assignment: CDR1 SEHNR and CDR2 FQNEAQ (reference sequence). This CDR3 has 15 amino acids. Trimming at V came to 2 bases and at J to 5 bases, leaving 5 bases not matched to a gene. The CDR3 region is CASSLQAGGGDTQYF. CDR3 DNA: TGTGCCAGCAGCTTACAAGCGGGAGGTGGAGATACGCAGTATTTT.

The table lists this clone with a few counts. The chain is built from TRBV4-2 and TRBJ2-3, with TRBD1 matching over 8 bases. Trimming at V came to 1 base and at J to 3 bases, leaving 9 bases not matched to a gene. CDR3 size: 17 residues. Germline V gene lookup returns CDR1 LGHNA and CDR2 YNFKEQ. In nucleotides, the CDR3 is TGTGCCAGCAGCCAAGGGCACAGGGGGGAACCGACAGATACGCAGTATTTT. Translation: CASSQGHRGEPTDTQYF.

The chain joins TRBV11-3 to TRBJ2-7; 9 positions match TRBD1. The CDR3 spans 16 residues. Germline V gene sequence: CDR1 SGHNT, CDR2 YENEEA. Unmatched junction bases numbered 9, after V lost 4 bases and J lost 2 bases. The CDR3 DNA sequence: TGTGCCAGCAGCTCAAGAACAGGGGGCCTGGCCTACGAGCAGTACTTC. Residues: CASSSRTGGLAYEQYF.

This clone was recorded only once. This rearrangement joins TRBV14 to TRBJ2-1; TRBD1 matches 7 bases. Trimming removed 1 base from V and 9 bases from J; junction bases left unmatched: 6. There are 14 residues in the CDR3. The germline gives CDR1 SGHDN, CDR2 FVKESK. The CDR3 DNA follows: TGTGCCAGCAGCCAAGCACGTTACAGGGGTGAGCAGTTCTTC. Translation: CASSQARYRGEQFF.

Comments on this clone: A read error may produce the germline difference seen at one junction end. The chain joins TRBV6-1 to TRBJ2-1; 8 bases line up with TRBD2. The CDR3 is 16 amino acids. Germline V gene lookup returns CDR1 MNHNS and CDR2 SASEGT. CDR3 bases: TGTGCCGGCAGTGAAGGGAGCGGGGGAGCCTACAATGAGCAGTTCTTC. Its protein product is CAGSEGSGGAYNEQFF.

The gene calls are TRBV5-4 and TRBJ2-2; D possibly corresponds to TRBD1 (6 bases). V lost 0 bases and J 4 bases, leaving 10 bases between the germline ends. Germline CDR1 reads SGHNT; CDR2 reads YYREEE (reference sequence). The CDR3 has 15 amino acids. CDR3: CASSLDRDTTGELFF. CDR3 DNA sequence: TGTGCCAGCAGCTTGGACAGGGATACCACCGGGGAGCTGTTTTTT.

The V gene is TRBV5-1, the J gene TRBJ1-1; 9 nucleotides match TRBD1. This CDR3 contains 16 residues. Losses at the gene ends were 4 bases for V and 4 bases for J; bases not matched to a gene: 11. The germline V gene has CDR1 SGHRS and CDR2 YFSETQ. The DNA for the CDR3 is TGCGCCAGCAGCACCGACAGGGGGGGTCGGGGCACTGAAGCTTTCTTT. Its protein is CASSTDRGGRGTEAFF. The full variable domain, in which reference TRBV5-1 and TRBJ1-1 provide the parts outside the CDR3, is KAGVTQTPRYLIKTRGQQVTLSCSPISGHRSVSWYQQTPGQGLQFLFEYFSETQRNKGNFPGRFSGRQFSNSRSEMNVSTLELGDSALYLCASSTDRGGRGTEAFFGQGTRLTVV.

The rearrangement links TRBV5-1 to TRBJ1-2; 8 bases match TRBD1. Losses at the gene ends were 4 bases for V and 4 bases for J; bases not matched to a gene: 15. The CDR3 has 17 amino acids. Germline V gene sequence: CDR1 SGHRS, CDR2 YFSETQ. In DNA form, the CDR3 reads TGCGCCAGCAGCCTTCTTCCCGGGACAGGCTACGGCTATGGCTACACCTTC. Translated: CASSLLPGTGYGYGYTF.

The rearrangement joins TRBV12-5 to TRBJ2-7; TRBD1 matches 7 bases. The CDR3 runs to 16 residues. The junction had 11 bases not matched to a gene; V was cut back by 2 bases and J by 4 bases. Germline assignment: CDR1 LGHNT and CDR2 FRNRAP. In nucleotides, the CDR3 is TGTGCTAGTGGTTTGACACACCGGGACAGTGGATACGAGCAGTACTTC. Its protein is CASGLTHRDSGYEQYF.

V and J are TRBV5-4 and TRBJ2-2; no clear D. The CDR3 has 15 residues. The germline V gene has CDR1 SGHNT and CDR2 YYREEE (reference sequence). V lost 1 base and J 2 bases, leaving 9 bases between the germline ends. The CDR3 region is CASSLSSLNTGELFF. As DNA, the CDR3 is TGTGCCAGCAGCTTGTCCAGTCTTAACACCGGGGAGCTGTTTTTT.

This sequence joins TRBV30 and TRBJ2-7; D might be TRBD1 (6 bases). The V end was cut by 3 bases, the J end by 5 bases, with 20 bases between. This CDR3 has 15 residues. The germline CDR1 and CDR2 sequences are GTSNPN and SVGIG (reference sequence). CDR3 sequence reads: CAWRRTGSPMNEQYF. CDR3 in DNA: TGTGCCTGGAGAAGAACAGGGTCCCCCATGAACGAGCAGTACTTC.

The chain employs TRBV7-9 and TRBJ2-1; no reliable D call. V lost 5 bases and J lost 2, with 13 bases in between. CDR1 SEHNR and CDR2 FQNEAQ come from the germline V gene (reference sequence). The CDR3 covers 15 residues. CDR3 in DNA: TGTGCCAGCAGCCTCTCCCGAGGCCCCTACAATGAGCAGTTCTTC. Translating it yields CASSLSRGPYNEQFF.

This clone was seen a few times. V gene TRBV3-1 (or the pseudogene TRBV3-2) combines with J gene TRBJ2-2, with D perhaps matching TRBD2 (5 bases). V dropped 1 base and J dropped 7 bases, with 10 bases sitting between them. The CDR3 contains 14 residues. In germline, CDR1 is LGHDT, CDR2 YNNKEL (reference sequence). The CDR3 region has the DNA TGTGCCAGCAGCCAAGGAGGGAGTAGCGGGGAGCTGTTTTTT. Translation gives CASSQGGSSGELFF.

The rearrangement joins TRBV5-4 to TRBJ2-1; 14 bases are shared with TRBD2. CDR1 and CDR2 from the germline V gene are SGHNT and YYREEE (reference sequence). Trimming removed 4 bases from V and 6 bases from J; junction bases left unmatched: 9. This CDR3 is built from 17 residues. The CDR3 sequence is CASSNPGLAGEGNEQFF. The CDR3, as DNA: TGTGCCAGCAGCAATCCGGGACTAGCGGGGGAGGGCAATGAGCAGTTCTTC.

The rearrangement joins TRBV5-4 to TRBJ2-5, with a weak D call TRBD1 (5 bases). Germline lookup yields CDR1 SGHNT and CDR2 YYREEE (reference sequence). This CDR3 region has 14 residues. V lost 4 bases to trimming and J lost 5 bases, with 15 bases between them. The CDR3 nucleotides read TGTGCCAGCAGCGCGCGAAGGGGCGCGGAGACCCAGTACTTC. Translating gives CASSARRGAETQYF. Together with reference TRBV5-4 and TRBJ2-5, the CDR3 gives the full variable domain: ETGVTQSPTHLIKTRGQQVTLRCSSQSGHNTVSWYQQALGQGPQFIFQYYREEENGRGNFPPRFSGLQFPNYSSELNVNALELDDSALYLCASSARRGAETQYFGPGTRLLVL.

In this sample, this clone turned up once. The chain carries TRBV7-2 and TRBJ1-1; D might be TRBD1 (6 bases). From germline, CDR1 is SGHTA and CDR2 FQGNSA. V was trimmed by 5 bases and J by 5 bases, leaving 18 bases between them. The CDR3 consists of 15 residues. CDR3 amino acids: CASSPQGGGVTEAFF. The DNA for the CDR3 is TGTGCCAGCAGCCCGCAGGGAGGGGGTGTAACTGAAGCTTTCTTT.

This chain links TRBV5-1 with TRBJ2-2, with D perhaps TRBD1 (5 bases). CDR3 size: 14 residues. V lost 4 bases, J lost 0 bases, and 7 bases lay in between. Germline loops: CDR1 SGHRS, CDR2 YFSETQ. The CDR3 loop reads CASSRTPNTGELFF. The CDR3 bases are TGCGCCAGCAGCAGGACACCGAACACCGGGGAGCTGTTTTTT. Full variable domain (outside the CDR3, taken from reference TRBV5-1 and TRBJ2-2): KAGVTQTPRYLIKTRGQQVTLSCSPISGHRSVSWYQQTPGQGLQFLFEYFSETQRNKGNFPGRFSGRQFSNSRSEMNVSTLELGDSALYLCASSRTPNTGELFFGEGSRLTVL.

This chain connects TRBV20-1 to TRBJ2-7; 14 bases are shared with TRBD2. With V trimmed by 3 bases and J by 4 bases, 5 bases remained unmatched. Per germline, CDR1 DFQATT and CDR2 SNEGSKA (reference sequence). CDR3 length: 15 amino acids. This chain's CDR3 is CSASGLAGGTYEQYF. The CDR3 DNA reads as TGCAGTGCTAGTGGACTAGCGGGAGGAACTTACGAGCAGTACTTC.

The DNA of the CDR3 is TGTGCCAGCAGAAAAGCGGGCCTCTCCTACAATGAGCAGTTCTTC. Protein: CASRKAGLSYNEQFF. The chain combines TRBV7-3 with TRBJ2-1; D may be TRBD2 (6 bases). Per the germline V gene, CDR1 is SGHTA and CDR2 is FQGTGA. The CDR3 has 15 amino acids. Trimming removed 6 bases from V and 0 bases from J, with 12 bases in between.

This clone was found a few times. The chain employs TRBV7-9 and TRBJ2-7; a weak D match, TRBD2 (6 bases). Germline V gene data show CDR1 as SEHNR and CDR2 as FQNEAQ (reference sequence). The ends were cut back, 5 bases at V and 5 bases at J, with 16 bases in the middle. The CDR3 contains 14 residues. This chain's CDR3 is CASSTHGGGDEQYF. For the CDR3, the DNA is TGTGCCAGCAGCACCCACGGGGGTGGGGACGAGCAGTACTTC.

The chain joins TRBV2 to TRBJ1-2, with D uncertain. The germline V and J ends were trimmed by 0 bases and 7 bases, with 9 bases remaining between them. This CDR3 is built from 13 residues. From germline, CDR1 is SNHLY and CDR2 FYNNEI. CDR3: CASSEAGLTGYTF. As DNA, the CDR3 is TGTGCCAGCAGTGAAGCCGGACTAACTGGCTACACCTTC.

The chain recombines TRBV7-9 with TRBJ1-6; D is uncertain. From germline, CDR1 is SEHNR and CDR2 FQNEAQ (reference sequence). The V end lost 2 bases, the J end lost 7 bases, and 6 bases lay between the germline ends. This CDR3 is built from 13 residues. The CDR3 sequence is CASSLIENSPLHF. CDR3 DNA: TGTGCCAGCAGCTTAATAGAGAATTCACCCCTCCACTTT.

The chain combines TRBV2 with TRBJ1-2, with 8 bases identical to TRBD1. This CDR3 is 13 amino acids long. From germline, CDR1 is SNHLY and CDR2 FYNNEI. After removal of 6 bases from V and 7 bases from J, the junction contained 7 bases not matched to a gene. The CDR3 DNA sequence: TGTGCCAGCAGGGGAACAGGGGGAGCTGGCTACACCTTC. Protein: CASRGTGGAGYTF.

The chain has TRBV24-1 and TRBJ2-2; a weak D match, TRBD2 (5 bases). In germline, CDR1 is KGHDR, CDR2 SFDVKD. The CDR3 runs to 15 residues. The V gene lost 3 bases and the J gene lost 4 bases, with 11 bases spanning the gap. CDR3 sequence: CATSDRGLATGELFF. CDR3 in DNA: TGTGCCACCAGTGATCGGGGTCTGGCCACCGGGGAGCTGTTTTTT.

In its sample, this clone was seen a few times. The rearrangement joins TRBV11-2 to TRBJ2-1, with 7 positions matching TRBD1. Per germline, CDR1 SGHAT and CDR2 FQNNGV. The CDR3 extends over 14 amino acids. V was clipped by 3 bases and J by 7 bases; unmatched bases: 6. CDR3 DNA: TGTGCCAGCAGCTTGAACAGGGGTCAGAATGAGCAGTTCTTC. Its protein is CASSLNRGQNEQFF.

The V and J genes are TRBV5-6 and TRBJ2-7, with 7 bases matching TRBD1. V lost 2 bases to trimming and J lost 5 bases; unmatched junction nucleotides: 4. This CDR3 has 13 amino acids. Per germline, CDR1 SGHDT and CDR2 YYEEEE. Here the CDR3 DNA reads TGTGCCAGCAGCTTACCGACAGGGAACGAGCAGTACTTC. This translates into CASSLPTGNEQYF.